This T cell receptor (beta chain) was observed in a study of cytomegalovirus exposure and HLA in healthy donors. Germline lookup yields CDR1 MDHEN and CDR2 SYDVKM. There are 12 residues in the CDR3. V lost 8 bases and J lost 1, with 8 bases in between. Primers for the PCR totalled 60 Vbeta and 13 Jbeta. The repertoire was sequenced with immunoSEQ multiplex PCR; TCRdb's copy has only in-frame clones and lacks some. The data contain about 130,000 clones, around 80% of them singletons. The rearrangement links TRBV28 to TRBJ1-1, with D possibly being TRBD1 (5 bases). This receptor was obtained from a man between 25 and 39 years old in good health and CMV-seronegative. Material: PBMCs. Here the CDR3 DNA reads TGTGCCAGCCAGCAGGGGAACACTGAAGCTTTCTTT. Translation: CASQQGNTEAFF.